The following is a TCR beta chain sequence with its context. Its antigen is as yet unknown. Sequencing of TCR beta covered CD8+ and CD4+ T cells obtained from blood. Negative isolation was applied to CD8+ and CD4+ T cells, and FACS enrichment was applied to TEMRA cells. CDR1 is LGHDT and CDR2 is YNNKEL in the germline V gene (reference sequence). Between the trimmed V and J ends, which lost 0 bases and 1 base, there was a span of 12 bases. The CDR3 consists of 16 residues. Random hexamers were used to reverse transcribe an amount of about 0.45 to 1 ug RNA. Across 54 Vbeta and 13 Jbeta, immunoSEQ multiplex PCR amplified TCR beta CDR3. TCRdb re-derived calls from the immunoSEQ multiplex PCR reads in MiXCR, one entry per CDR3 protein. The sample contains 130,000 to 150,000 distinct CDR3 sequences, 94% of which appear only once. This sample was taken from a study of CD8 T cells in Susac syndrome. Study observations and caveats: That the number of individuals in its TCR sequencing and HLA analysis was relatively small was acknowledged by the study.

The V and J genes are TRBV3-1 and TRBJ2-5; D is unclear. This clonotype was sampled from a human donor in good health. The specimen sequenced was CD8+ T cells from PBMCs. CDR3 sequence reads: CASSQDSASLQETQYF. The CDR3 bases are TGTGCCAGCAGCCAAGATTCAGCCAGCCTCCAAGAGACCCAGTACTTC.